This TCR beta chain was recorded in a study of cytomegalovirus exposure and HLA in healthy donors. A remark on this clone: Antigen unknown.

CDR3 size: 15 residues. V was cut by 7 bases and J by 0 bases, with 12 bases left in between. Germline loops: CDR1 MNHEY, CDR2 SVGAGI. General study results and limits: The study put some 150 TCR beta chains on its list as cytomegalovirus-associated. As was reported, the classifier diagnosed cytomegalovirus status with high specificity and sensitivity. Three chains tied to CMV proved CMV antigen-specific in vitro. Generally TCR sequences proved uncommon, though certain public TCRs appeared in numerous donors.

The repertoire was sequenced with immunoSEQ multiplex PCR; TCRdb's copy has only in-frame clones and lacks some. The sample lists 110,000 or so clones; roughly 83% were seen once. The chain is built from TRBV6-5 and TRBJ2-2, with TRBD1 as a possible D gene (5 bases). The sequence derives from a man in his late teens or twenties in good health and CMV-seronegative. Sequenced material: PBMCs. CDR3 sequence (DNA): TGTGCCAGCACCGCGGCCAGGGCGAACACCGGGGAGCTGTTTTTT. Translating it yields CASTAARANTGELFF.